This TCR beta chain was recorded in a study of blood T cell repertoires in COVID-19. Overall study: Samples representing acute and convalescent COVID-19 were sourced from the United States, Italy and Spain.

Assay used: immunoSEQ multiplex PCR; TCRdb lists only in-frame clones, some missing. The sample holds roughly 76,000 clones, around 74% seen once. This receptor was obtained from a man aged 70-80 years with acute or convalescent COVID-19. Sequencing input: peripheral blood.

CDR3 sequence: CASTDRGTVTDTQYF. The CDR3 DNA reads TGTGCCAGCACTGACCGCGGGACTGTCACAGATACGCAGTATTTT. The V gene is TRBV19, the J gene TRBJ2-3, with D possibly TRBD2 on 6 matching bases. This CDR3 has 15 residues. Per germline, CDR1 LNHDA and CDR2 SQIVND (reference sequence). V lost 9 bases, J lost 2 bases, and 18 bases lay in between. The full variable domain, rest sourced from reference TRBV19 and TRBJ2-3, is DGGITQSPKYLFRKEGQNVTLSCEQNLNHDAMYWYRQDPGQGLRLIYYSQIVNDFQKGDIAEGYSVSREKKESFPLTVTSAQKNPTAFYLCASTDRGTVTDTQYFGPGTRLTVL.